This T cell receptor beta chain comes out of a study of human T cells and chemical hapten exposure. Trimming took off 5 bases at V and 6 bases at J, with 13 bases between the two ends. Germline values: CDR1 SGHVS, CDR2 FNYEAQ. CDR3 length: 14 residues. A single record per CDR3 protein comes from TCRdb applying MiXCR to the RACE reads. There are 35,000 to 45,000 distinct CDR3 sequences in the sample; about an eighth occur only once, and over 5.5% lies in the top ten. Specified time point: pre-sensitization, week 0. Treatment of the sample: therapeutic diphenylcyclopropenone sensitization with weekly scalp DPC.

The TCR comes from a young woman with alopecia areata. Some clones in this sample may be carry-over from other donors' samples. The chain employs TRBV7-6 and TRBJ2-2; D ambiguous. The source material was whole blood, sampled in connection with sensitization to the hapten diphenylcyclopropenone (DPC). This chain's CDR3 is CASSPQTSAGELFF. Written as DNA, the CDR3 is TGTGCCAGCAGCCCACAGACTTCGGCCGGGGAGCTGTTTTTT.